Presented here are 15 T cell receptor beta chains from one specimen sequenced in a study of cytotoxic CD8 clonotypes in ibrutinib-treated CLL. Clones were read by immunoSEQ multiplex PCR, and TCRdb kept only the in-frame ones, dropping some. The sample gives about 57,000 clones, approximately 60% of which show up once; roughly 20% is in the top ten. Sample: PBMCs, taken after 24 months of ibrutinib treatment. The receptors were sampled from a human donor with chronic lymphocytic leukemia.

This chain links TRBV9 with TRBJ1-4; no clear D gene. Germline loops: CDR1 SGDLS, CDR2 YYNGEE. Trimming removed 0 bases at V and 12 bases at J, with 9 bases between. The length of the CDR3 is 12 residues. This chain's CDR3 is CASSVAEGELFF. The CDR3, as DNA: TGTGCCAGCAGCGTAGCTGAGGGAGAACTGTTTTTT.

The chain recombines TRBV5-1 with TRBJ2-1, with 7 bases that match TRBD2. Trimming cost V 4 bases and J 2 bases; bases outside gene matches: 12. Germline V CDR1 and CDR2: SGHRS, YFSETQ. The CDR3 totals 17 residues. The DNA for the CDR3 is TGCGCCAGCAGCGTAACCAGCCCGGGACTACCCTACAATGAGCAGTTCTTC. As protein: CASSVTSPGLPYNEQFF.

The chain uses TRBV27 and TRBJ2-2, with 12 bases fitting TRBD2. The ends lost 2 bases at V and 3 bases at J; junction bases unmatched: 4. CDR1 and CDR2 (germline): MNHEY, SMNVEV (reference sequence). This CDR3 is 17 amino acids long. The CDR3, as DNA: TGTGCCAGCAGTTTACGGCTAGCGGGGGGGTACACCGGGGAGCTGTTTTTT. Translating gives CASSLRLAGGYTGELFF.

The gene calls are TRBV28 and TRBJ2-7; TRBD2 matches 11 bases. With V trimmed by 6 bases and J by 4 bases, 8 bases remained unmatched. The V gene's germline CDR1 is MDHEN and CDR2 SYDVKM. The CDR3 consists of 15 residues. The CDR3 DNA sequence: TGTGCCAGCAGCACTAGCGGGGGTGCTAGATACGAGCAGTACGTC. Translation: CASSTSGGARYEQYV.

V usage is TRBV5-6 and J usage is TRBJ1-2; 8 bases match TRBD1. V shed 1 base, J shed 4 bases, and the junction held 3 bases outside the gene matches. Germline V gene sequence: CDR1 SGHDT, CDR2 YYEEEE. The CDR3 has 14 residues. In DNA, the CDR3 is TGTGCCAGCAGCTTGTGGGACAGGAGCTATGGCTACACCTTC. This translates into CASSLWDRSYGYTF.

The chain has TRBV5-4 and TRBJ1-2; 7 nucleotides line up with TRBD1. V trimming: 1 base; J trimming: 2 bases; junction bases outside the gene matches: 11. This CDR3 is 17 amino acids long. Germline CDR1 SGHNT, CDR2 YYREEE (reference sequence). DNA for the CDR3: TGTGCCAGCAGCTTGTTCCTTTCGGACAGGACAAACTATGGCTACACCTTC. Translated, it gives CASSLFLSDRTNYGYTF.

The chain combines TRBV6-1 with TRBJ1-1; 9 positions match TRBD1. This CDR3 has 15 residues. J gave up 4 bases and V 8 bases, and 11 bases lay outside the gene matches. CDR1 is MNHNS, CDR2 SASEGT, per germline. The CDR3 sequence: CASRGQGQRVTEAFF. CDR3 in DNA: TGTGCCAGCCGGGGACAGGGTCAGCGAGTCACTGAAGCTTTCTTT.

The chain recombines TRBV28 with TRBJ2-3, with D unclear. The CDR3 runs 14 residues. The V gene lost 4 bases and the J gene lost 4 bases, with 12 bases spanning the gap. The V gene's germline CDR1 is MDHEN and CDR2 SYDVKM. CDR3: CASSSVGMADTQYF. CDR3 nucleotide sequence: TGTGCCAGCAGTTCAGTTGGGATGGCAGATACGCAGTATTTT. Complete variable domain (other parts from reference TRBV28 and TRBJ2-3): DVKVTQSSRYLVKRTGEKVFLECVQDMDHENMFWYRQDPGLGLRLIYFSYDVKMKEKGDIPEGYSVSREKKERFSLILESASTNQTSMYLCASSSVGMADTQYFGPGTRLTVL.

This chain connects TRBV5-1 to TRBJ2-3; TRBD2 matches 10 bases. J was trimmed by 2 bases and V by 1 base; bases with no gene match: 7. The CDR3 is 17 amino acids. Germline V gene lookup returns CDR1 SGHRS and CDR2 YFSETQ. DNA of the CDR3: TGCGCCAGCAGCTTGTGGGGAACTAGCGGGACCACAGATACGCAGTATTTT. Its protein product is CASSLWGTSGTTDTQYF. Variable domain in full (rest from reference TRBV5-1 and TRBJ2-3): KAGVTQTPRYLIKTRGQQVTLSCSPISGHRSVSWYQQTPGQGLQFLFEYFSETQRNKGNFPGRFSGRQFSNSRSEMNVSTLELGDSALYLCASSLWGTSGTTDTQYFGPGTRLTVL.

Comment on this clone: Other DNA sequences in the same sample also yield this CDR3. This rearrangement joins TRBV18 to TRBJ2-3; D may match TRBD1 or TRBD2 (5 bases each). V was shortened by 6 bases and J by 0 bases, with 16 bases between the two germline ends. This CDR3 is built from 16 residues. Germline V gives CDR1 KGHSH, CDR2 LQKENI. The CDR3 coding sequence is TGTGCCAGCTCCCCCCAAGGGACGACTAGCACAGATACGCAGTATTTT. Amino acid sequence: CASSPQGTTSTDTQYF.

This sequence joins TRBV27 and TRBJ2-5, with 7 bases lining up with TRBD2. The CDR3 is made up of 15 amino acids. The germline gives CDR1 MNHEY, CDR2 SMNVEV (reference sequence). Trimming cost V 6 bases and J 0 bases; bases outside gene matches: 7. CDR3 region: CASRSSGLYQETQYF. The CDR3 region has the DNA TGTGCCAGCAGATCTAGCGGATTGTACCAAGAGACCCAGTACTTC.

CDR3 protein: CASSYGTALNNEQFF. The CDR3 DNA reads as TGTGCCAGCAGCTACGGGACTGCTTTGAACAATGAGCAGTTCTTC. This chain connects TRBV5-4 to TRBJ2-1, with D possibly TRBD2 on 6 matching bases. V lost 3 bases and J 5 bases, leaving 15 bases between the germline ends. This CDR3 has 15 amino acids. Germline CDR1 SGHNT, CDR2 YYREEE (reference sequence).

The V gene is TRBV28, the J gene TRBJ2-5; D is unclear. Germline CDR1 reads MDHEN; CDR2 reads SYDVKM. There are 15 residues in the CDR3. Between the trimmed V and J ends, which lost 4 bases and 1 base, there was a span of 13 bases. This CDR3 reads CASSSPGVSQETQYF. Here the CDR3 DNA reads TGTGCCAGCAGTTCGCCTGGTGTGTCCCAAGAGACCCAGTACTTC.

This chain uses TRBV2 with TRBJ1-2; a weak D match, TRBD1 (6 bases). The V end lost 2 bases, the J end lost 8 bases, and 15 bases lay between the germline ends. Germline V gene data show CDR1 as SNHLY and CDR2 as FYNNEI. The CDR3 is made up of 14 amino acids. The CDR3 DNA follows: TGTGCCAGCAGTGAACAGGGGTTTGGAGGGGGCTACACCTTC. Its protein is CASSEQGFGGGYTF.

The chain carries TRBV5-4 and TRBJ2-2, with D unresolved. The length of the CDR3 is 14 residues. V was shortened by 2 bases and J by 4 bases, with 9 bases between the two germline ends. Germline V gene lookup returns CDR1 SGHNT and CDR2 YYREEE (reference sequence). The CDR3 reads CASSFEVATGELFF. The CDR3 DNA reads TGTGCCAGCAGCTTCGAGGTGGCCACCGGGGAGCTGTTTTTT.